These T cell receptor beta chains were read from a single sample in a study of blood T cells in healthy people across ages. Each CDR3 protein is one row after TCRdb ran MiXCR on the 5' RACE reads. Seen here are about 780,000 distinct CDR3 sequences, about half observed once, and the top ten hold 15% to 20%. Sequences were obtained from blood. The receptors here all came from a man at least 80 years old in good health. Each CDR3 is given with its conserved first and last residue. The order of the fields is clone size, D gene, V gene, J gene, CDR3 protein, CDR3 DNA. The D gene is left open where the match is weak. Clone size is shown for a subset of rows, as once, few, many or a class of expanded clone.

.	.	TRBV18	TRBJ2-7	CASSGGVGSYEQYF	TGTGCCAGCTCAGGAGGAGTAGGGTCCTACGAGCAGTACTTC
.	.	TRBV5-1	TRBJ1-6	CASREAYNSPLHF	TGCGCCAGCCGAGAAGCCTATAATTCACCCCTCCACTTT
many	.	TRBV12-3/TRBV12-4	TRBJ2-7	CASSSGPRLKDEQYF	TGTGCCAGCAGTTCGGGACCGAGGCTTAAGGACGAGCAGTACTTC
.	.	TRBV10-3	TRBJ2-7	CAISGRSSSASYEQYF	TGTGCCATCAGTGGACGATCTTCTAGCGCCTCCTACGAGCAGTACTTC
.	.	TRBV20-1	TRBJ2-3	CSAGLRTDTQYF	TGCAGTGCTGGGTTGCGAACAGATACGCAGTATTTT
.	.	TRBV12-3/TRBV12-4	TRBJ1-1	CASSGSGGTEAFF	TGTGCCAGCAGTGGGTCGGGGGGCACTGAAGCTTTCTTT
few	TRBD1	TRBV24-1	TRBJ2-1	CATSDVQGASGYEQFF	TGTGCCACCAGTGATGTACAGGGGGCCTCAGGCTATGAGCAGTTCTTC
.	.	TRBV2	TRBJ2-5	CASGRSGETQYF	TGTGCCAGCGGGAGGTCGGGAGAGACCCAGTACTTC
few	.	TRBV7-2	TRBJ1-1	CASSGGVPMNTEAFF	TGTGCCAGCAGTGGGGGGGTCCCCATGAACACTGAAGCTTTCTTT
.	.	TRBV28	TRBJ2-3	CASSLGMMTDTQYF	TGTGCCAGCAGTCTCGGAATGATGACAGATACGCAGTATTTT
.	TRBD2	TRBV5-1	TRBJ2-7	CASSSTREVKEQYF	TGCGCCAGCAGCTCTACGCGGGAGGTGAAAGAGCAGTACTTC
.	TRBD1	TRBV12-3/TRBV12-4	TRBJ2-5	CASSDTGGWETQYF	TGTGCCAGCAGTGACACAGGGGGCTGGGAGACCCAGTACTTC
.	TRBD2	TRBV20-1	TRBJ2-5	CSALWGGEKTQYF	TGCAGTGCCCTGTGGGGGGGTGAAAAGACCCAGTACTTC
.	.	TRBV12-3/TRBV12-4	TRBJ2-1	CASSLNGQPDNEQFF	TGTGCCAGCAGTTTAAACGGCCAGCCCGACAATGAGCAGTTCTTC
many	TRBD2	TRBV29-1	TRBJ2-1	CSVEGLAGGNEQFF	TGCAGCGTTGAAGGACTAGCGGGAGGCAATGAGCAGTTCTTC
.	TRBD2	TRBV20-1	TRBJ2-5	CSARRAGLAGQETQYF	TGCAGTGCTAGGAGGGCAGGACTAGCGGGACAGGAGACCCAGTACTTC
few	TRBD2	TRBV5-5	TRBJ2-1	CASSLRWTSGIGNEQFF	TGTGCCAGCAGCCTAAGGTGGACTAGCGGGATAGGCAATGAGCAGTTCTTC
.	.	TRBV11-2	TRBJ2-5	CASSRSTPQETQYF	TGTGCCAGCAGCCGGAGTACCCCACAAGAGACCCAGTACTTC
.	TRBD1	TRBV11-2	TRBJ2-3	CASSLYTPVTGGRWDTQYF	TGTGCCAGCAGCTTATATACTCCGGTCACAGGGGGCCGTTGGGATACGCAGTATTTT
.	.	TRBV28	TRBJ1-3	CASSLAAGNTIYF	TGTGCCAGCAGTTTAGCGGCTGGAAACACCATATATTTT
.	.	TRBV6-6	TRBJ2-7	CASSTGTAGYEQYF	TGTGCCAGCAGCACCGGGACAGCGGGTTACGAGCAGTACTTC
few	TRBD1	TRBV29-1	TRBJ1-2	CSVRTGVEYGYTF	TGCAGCGTGCGGACAGGCGTCGAGTATGGCTACACCTTC